This section outlines one T cell receptor (beta chain) sequence together with its context. This record comes from a study of blood T cell repertoires in COVID-19. Study-level background: From T cells, B-cell-depleted T cells, or PBMCs came the material, which was cDNA or gDNA.

Profiling relied on immunoSEQ multiplex PCR, and the TCRdb table lists in-frame clones only, not all of them. Among tens of thousands of clones listed, about 85% were seen once. The germline CDR1 and CDR2 sequences are SGHTA and FQGNSA. This CDR3 comprises 13 residues. V was cut by 6 bases and J by 3 bases, with 11 bases left in between. The origin of this receptor is a man older than 75 with acute or convalescent COVID-19. The sequenced sample was peripheral blood. The chain has TRBV7-2 and TRBJ1-1, with D perhaps matching TRBD1 (6 bases). The CDR3 region is CASRTRQDTEAFF. The CDR3 region has the DNA TGTGCCAGCAGGACGAGACAGGACACTGAAGCTTTCTTT.